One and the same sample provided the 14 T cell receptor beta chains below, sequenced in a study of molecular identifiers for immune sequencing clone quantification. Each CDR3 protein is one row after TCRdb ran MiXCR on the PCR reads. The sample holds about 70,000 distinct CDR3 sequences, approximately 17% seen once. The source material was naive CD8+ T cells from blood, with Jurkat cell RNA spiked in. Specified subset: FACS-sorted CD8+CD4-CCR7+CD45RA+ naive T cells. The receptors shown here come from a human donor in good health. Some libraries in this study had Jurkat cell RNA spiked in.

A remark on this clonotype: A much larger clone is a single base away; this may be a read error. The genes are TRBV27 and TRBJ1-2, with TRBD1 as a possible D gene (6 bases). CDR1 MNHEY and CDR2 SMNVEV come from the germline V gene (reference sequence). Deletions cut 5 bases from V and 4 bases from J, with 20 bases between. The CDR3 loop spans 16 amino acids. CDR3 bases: TGTGCCAGCAGTCCATCAGCTGGACAGCTCTTCTATGGCTACACCTTC. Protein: CASSPSAGQLFYGYTF.

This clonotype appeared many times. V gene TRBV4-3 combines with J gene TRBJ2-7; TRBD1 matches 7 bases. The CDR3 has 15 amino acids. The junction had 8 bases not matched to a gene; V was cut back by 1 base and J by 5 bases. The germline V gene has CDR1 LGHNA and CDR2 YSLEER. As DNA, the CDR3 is TGCGCCAGCAGCCAAGGGACAGGCCGGGGCGACGAGCAGTACTTC. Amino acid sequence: CASSQGTGRGDEQYF.

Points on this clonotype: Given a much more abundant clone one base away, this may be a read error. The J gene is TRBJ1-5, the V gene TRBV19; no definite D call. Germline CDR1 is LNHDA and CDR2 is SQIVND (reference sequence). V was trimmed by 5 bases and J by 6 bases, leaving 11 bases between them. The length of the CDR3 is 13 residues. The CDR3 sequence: CASSAGPGQPQHF. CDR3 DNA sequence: TGTGCCAGTAGTGCTGGACCGGGTCAGCCCCAGCATTTT.

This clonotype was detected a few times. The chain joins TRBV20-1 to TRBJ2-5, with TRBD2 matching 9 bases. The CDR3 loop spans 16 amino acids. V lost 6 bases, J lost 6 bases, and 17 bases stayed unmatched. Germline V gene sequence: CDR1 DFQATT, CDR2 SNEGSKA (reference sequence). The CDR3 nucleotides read TGCAGTGCGGAGATAGCGGGGGATGACCTCGGAAAGACCCAGTACTTC. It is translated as CSAEIAGDDLGKTQYF.

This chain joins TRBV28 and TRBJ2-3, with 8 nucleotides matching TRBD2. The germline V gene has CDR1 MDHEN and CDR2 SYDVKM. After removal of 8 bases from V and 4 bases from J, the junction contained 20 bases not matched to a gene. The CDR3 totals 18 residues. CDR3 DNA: TGTGCCAGCGGCTCAACCTCAGCGGGAGCTCCTAGCGCAGATACGCAGTATTTT. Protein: CASGSTSAGAPSADTQYF.

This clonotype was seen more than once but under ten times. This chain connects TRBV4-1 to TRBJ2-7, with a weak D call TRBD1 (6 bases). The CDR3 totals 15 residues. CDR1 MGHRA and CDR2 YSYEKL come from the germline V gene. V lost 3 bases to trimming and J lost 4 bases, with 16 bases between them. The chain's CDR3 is CASSHKTGTSYEQYF. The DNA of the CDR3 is TGCGCCAGCAGCCATAAAACCGGGACATCTTACGAGCAGTACTTC.

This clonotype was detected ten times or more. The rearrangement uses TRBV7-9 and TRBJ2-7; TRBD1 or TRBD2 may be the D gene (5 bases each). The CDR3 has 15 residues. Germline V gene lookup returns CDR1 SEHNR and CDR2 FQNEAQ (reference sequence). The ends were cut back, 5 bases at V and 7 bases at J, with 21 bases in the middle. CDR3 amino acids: CASSPGTSEVGEQYF. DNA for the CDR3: TGTGCCAGCAGCCCCGGGACCTCAGAGGTCGGGGAGCAGTACTTC.

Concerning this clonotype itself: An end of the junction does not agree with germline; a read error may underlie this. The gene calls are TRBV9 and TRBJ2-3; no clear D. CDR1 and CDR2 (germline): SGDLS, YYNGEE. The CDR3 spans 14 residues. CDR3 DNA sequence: TGTGCCAGCAGCTTTGTCTCCAGCACAGATACGCAATATTTT. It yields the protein CASSFVSSTDTQYF.

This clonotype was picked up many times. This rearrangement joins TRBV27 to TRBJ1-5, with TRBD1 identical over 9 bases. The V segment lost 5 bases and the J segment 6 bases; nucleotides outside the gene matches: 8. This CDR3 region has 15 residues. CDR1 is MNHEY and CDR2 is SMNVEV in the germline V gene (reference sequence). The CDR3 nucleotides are TGTGCCAGCAGTGCCGGGACAGGGTCGATTCAGCCCCAGCATTTT. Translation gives CASSAGTGSIQPQHF.

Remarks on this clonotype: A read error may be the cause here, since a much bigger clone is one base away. The CDR3 DNA sequence: TGTGCCAGCAGGATTGGAGTCTACGAGCAGTACTTC. Translation gives CASRIGVYEQYF. The rearrangement joins TRBV28 to TRBJ2-7; D is unresolved. The CDR3 has 12 amino acids. The V and J ends lost 6 bases and 3 bases respectively, with 9 bases between them. Looked up from germline, CDR1 is MDHEN and CDR2 is SYDVKM.

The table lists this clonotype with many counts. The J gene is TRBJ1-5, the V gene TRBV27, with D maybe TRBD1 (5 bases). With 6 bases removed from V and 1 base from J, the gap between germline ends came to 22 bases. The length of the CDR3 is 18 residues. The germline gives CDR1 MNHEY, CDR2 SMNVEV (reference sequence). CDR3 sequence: CASRLEGTPHYSNQPQHF. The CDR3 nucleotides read TGTGCCAGCAGGCTGGAGGGGACCCCCCATTACAGCAATCAGCCCCAGCATTTT.

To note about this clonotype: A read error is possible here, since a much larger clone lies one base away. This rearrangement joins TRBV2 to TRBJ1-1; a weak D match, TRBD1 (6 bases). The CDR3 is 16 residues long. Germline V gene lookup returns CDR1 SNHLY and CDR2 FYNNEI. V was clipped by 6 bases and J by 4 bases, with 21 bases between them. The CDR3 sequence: CASRALYNTGSTEAFF. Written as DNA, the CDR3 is TGTGCCAGCAGGGCGCTATATAATACAGGGAGCACTGAAGCTTTCTTT.

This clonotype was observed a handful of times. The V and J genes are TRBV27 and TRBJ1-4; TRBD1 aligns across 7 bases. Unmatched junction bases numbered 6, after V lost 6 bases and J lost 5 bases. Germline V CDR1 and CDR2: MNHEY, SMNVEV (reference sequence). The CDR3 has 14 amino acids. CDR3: CASRLGQQNEKLFF. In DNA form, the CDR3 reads TGTGCCAGCAGACTGGGACAGCAGAATGAAAAACTGTTTTTT.

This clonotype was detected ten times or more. The chain's CDR3 is CAIRTGDTEAFF. CDR3 sequence (DNA): TGTGCCATCAGGACAGGGGACACTGAAGCTTTCTTT. V and J are TRBV10-3 and TRBJ1-1, with 8 positions matching TRBD1. Germline loops: CDR1 ENHRY, CDR2 SYGVKD. J gave up 3 bases and V 6 bases, and 0 bases lay outside the gene matches. This CDR3 contains 12 residues.